Listed below are T cell receptor beta chains from one sample, sequenced in a study of T cell responses to AZD1222 COVID-19 vaccine. Sequencing used immunoSEQ multiplex PCR; TCRdb keeps in-frame clones, though not all of them. The table has about 140,000 clones, roughly 93% seen once. The input for sequencing was peripheral blood, taken after recovery from COVID-19. The receptors were sampled from an adult who had recovered from COVID-19. The CDR3 runs from the conserved cysteine through the conserved F or W. The D gene is left open where the match is weak. A row's size may be missing; if present it is once, few, many or a size class.

D gene	V gene	clone size	J gene	CDR3 protein	CDR3 DNA
NA	TRBV5-1	once	TRBJ1-1	CASSLSPGRTTEAFF	TGCGCCAGCAGCTTGAGCCCAGGGCGAACCACTGAAGCTTTCTTT
NA	TRBV5-1	NA	TRBJ2-3	CASSLAWGRADTQYF	TGCGCCAGCAGCTTGGCATGGGGGAGAGCAGATACGCAGTATTTT
TRBD1	TRBV3-1/TRBV3-2	NA	TRBJ1-1	CASSQGTGSAEAFF	TGTGCCAGCAGCCAAGGGACAGGGAGCGCTGAAGCTTTCTTT
TRBD2	TRBV27	NA	TRBJ2-3	CASRKLSGRGSTDTQYF	TGTGCCAGCAGAAAGCTTAGCGGGAGAGGTAGCACAGATACGCAGTATTTT
TRBD2	TRBV6-5	NA	TRBJ2-7	CASSLLQRESSYEQYF	TGTGCCAGCAGTTTACTTCAGCGGGAGTCATCCTACGAGCAGTACTTC
NA	TRBV6-5	NA	TRBJ1-2	CASNRGNYGYTF	TGTGCCAGCAACCGCGGAAACTATGGCTACACCTTC
TRBD1	TRBV27	NA	TRBJ2-7	CASSLRTGGAYEQYF	TGTGCCAGCAGTCTAAGGACAGGGGGTGCCTACGAGCAGTACTTC
NA	TRBV5-5	NA	TRBJ1-5	CASSPNSNQPQHF	TGTGCCAGCAGCCCGAACTCCAATCAGCCCCAGCATTTT
NA	TRBV19	NA	TRBJ2-1	CATQGSYNEQFF	TGTGCCACCCAAGGATCCTACAATGAGCAGTTCTTC
TRBD1	TRBV11-2	NA	TRBJ1-2	CASSFDRDQGYTF	TGTGCCAGCAGCTTTGACAGGGACCAGGGCTACACCTTC
TRBD1	TRBV5-4	NA	TRBJ1-5	CASSLDQGAYQPQHF	TGTGCCAGCAGCTTGGACCAGGGGGCATATCAGCCCCAGCATTTT
NA	TRBV20-1	NA	TRBJ2-1	CSASILGLVASGNEQFF	TGCAGTGCTAGTATTCTCGGGCTAGTAGCCTCGGGGAATGAGCAGTTCTTC
TRBD1	TRBV15	NA	TRBJ2-1	CATSRVRGQVNNEQFF	TGTGCCACCAGCAGAGTACGCGGACAGGTCAACAATGAGCAGTTCTTC
NA	TRBV28	NA	TRBJ1-3	CASSRNTIYF	TGTGCCAGCAGTAGAAACACCATATATTTT
NA	TRBV28	few	TRBJ2-1	CASSLRLYSYNEQFF	TGTGCCAGCAGTTTACGCCTATACTCCTACAATGAGCAGTTCTTC
NA	TRBV27	NA	TRBJ1-5	CASSLLNQPQHF	TGTGCCAGCAGTCTACTTAATCAGCCCCAGCATTTT
TRBD1	TRBV7-9	NA	TRBJ2-4	CASSRLTGALAKNIQYF	TGTGCCAGCAGCCGTCTGACAGGGGCCCTAGCCAAAAACATTCAGTACTTC
NA	TRBV18	once	TRBJ1-5	CASSPGDSNQPQHF	TGTGCCAGCTCACCGGGGGATAGCAATCAGCCCCAGCATTTT
TRBD1	TRBV27	once	TRBJ2-1	CASSFDRDPWDEQFF	TGTGCCAGCAGTTTCGACAGGGACCCGTGGGATGAGCAGTTCTTC
TRBD1	TRBV4-2	NA	TRBJ1-1	CASSQAGTENTEAFF	TGTGCCAGCAGCCAGGCCGGGACAGAGAACACTGAAGCTTTCTTT
NA	TRBV10-3	NA	TRBJ1-2	CAISVTGVSNYGYTF	TGTGCCATCAGTGTGACAGGAGTCAGCAACTATGGCTACACCTTC
TRBD1	TRBV7-9	NA	TRBJ1-6	CASSSGTAFSPLHF	TGTGCCAGCAGCTCTGGGACAGCTTTTTCACCCCTCCACTTT
NA	TRBV9	NA	TRBJ1-2	CASSVEDWGGYGYTF	TGTGCCAGCAGCGTAGAAGACTGGGGCGGTTATGGCTACACCTTC
TRBD2	TRBV28	NA	TRBJ2-3	CASRTSGASTDTQYF	TGTGCCAGCAGGACTAGCGGGGCTAGCACAGATACGCAGTATTTT
NA	TRBV6-1	NA	TRBJ2-7	CASSEAWGDYEQYF	TGTGCCAGCAGTGAGGCCTGGGGAGACTACGAGCAGTACTTC
TRBD1	TRBV6-5	NA	TRBJ2-7	CASSRDRTYERYF	TGTGCCAGCAGTCGGGACAGAACCTACGAGCGGTACTTC
NA	TRBV18	NA	TRBJ2-7	CASSPDNYEQYF	TGTGCCAGCTCACCAGACAACTACGAGCAGTACTTC
NA	TRBV30	NA	TRBJ2-1	CAWSVRERGYNEQFF	TGTGCCTGGAGTGTAAGGGAGAGGGGTTACAATGAGCAGTTCTTC
NA	TRBV28	NA	TRBJ1-1	CASSLTGLNTEAFF	TGTGCCAGCAGTTTGACAGGACTGAACACTGAAGCTTTCTTT
NA	TRBV5-6	NA	TRBJ2-7	CASSLSSGAGGYEQYF	TGTGCCAGCAGCCTTAGTTCGGGGGCAGGAGGCTACGAGCAGTACTTC
NA	TRBV5-5	NA	TRBJ2-5	CASSTPQGQETQYF	TGTGCCAGCAGCACGCCACAGGGACAAGAGACCCAGTACTTC
TRBD1	TRBV2	NA	TRBJ2-1	CASSVTGLSYNEQFF	TGTGCCAGCAGCGTGACAGGGCTTTCCTACAATGAGCAGTTCTTC
NA	TRBV7-2	NA	TRBJ2-5	CASSLEGARVETQYF	TGTGCCAGCAGCTTGGAGGGGGCTCGGGTTGAGACCCAGTACTTC
NA	TRBV29-1	NA	TRBJ1-1	CSVEDQRGLEAFF	TGCAGCGTTGAAGATCAGAGAGGGCTTGAAGCTTTCTTT
TRBD1	TRBV18	NA	TRBJ2-7	CASSPGQGLYEQYF	TGTGCCAGCTCACCCGGACAGGGACTCTACGAGCAGTACTTC
TRBD2	TRBV10-2	NA	TRBJ2-3	CASSKGLAGGLSTDTQYF	TGCGCCAGCAGTAAAGGACTAGCGGGAGGTTTAAGCACAGATACGCAGTATTTT
TRBD1	TRBV5-1	NA	TRBJ1-1	CASSSATGILNTEAFF	TGCGCCAGCAGCTCCGCGACAGGGATCTTGAACACTGAAGCTTTCTTT
NA	TRBV5-8	NA	TRBJ1-6	CASSRIRSNSPLHF	TGTGCCAGCAGCCGGATTAGGAGCAATTCACCCCTCCACTTT
NA	TRBV28	NA	TRBJ1-5	CAATGSNQPQHF	TGTGCCGCCACAGGGAGCAATCAGCCCCAGCATTTT
NA	TRBV30	NA	TRBJ1-6	CAWNQNFFSPLHF	TGTGCCTGGAACCAAAATTTCTTCTCACCCCTCCACTTT
NA	TRBV11-3	NA	TRBJ2-7	CASSRTSVAGEQYF	TGTGCCAGCAGCCGGACAAGTGTTGCCGGCGAGCAGTACTTC
NA	TRBV7-9	NA	TRBJ1-1	CASSPDSLRGGTEAFF	TGTGCCAGCAGCCCCGACAGCCTCCGAGGGGGCACTGAAGCTTTCTTT
NA	TRBV10-2	NA	TRBJ2-1	CASSESPEFRFSYNEQFF	TGCGCCAGCAGTGAGTCCCCAGAATTCAGATTTTCCTACAATGAGCAGTTCTTC
NA	TRBV5-1	NA	TRBJ1-1	CASSFRGTEAFF	TGCGCCAGCAGCTTTCGCGGTACTGAAGCTTTCTTT
TRBD1	TRBV19	NA	TRBJ1-1	CASSRQGARAWGTEAFF	TGTGCCAGTAGTAGACAGGGGGCTAGGGCGTGGGGCACTGAAGCTTTCTTT
NA	TRBV27	NA	TRBJ1-4	CASSPTYPGGKLFF	TGTGCCAGCAGCCCGACGTACCCAGGTGGAAAACTGTTTTTT
TRBD2	TRBV5-4	NA	TRBJ2-7	CASSLAGLAGVEQYF	TGTGCCAGCAGCTTGGCCGGACTAGCAGGCGTCGAGCAGTACTTC
NA	TRBV5-6	NA	TRBJ1-6	CASTPRRTDNSPLHF	TGTGCCAGCACCCCGCGCCGGACAGATAATTCACCCCTCCACTTT